This T cell receptor beta chain was observed in a study of PD-1 and CTLA-4 blockade in melanoma (dated by TCRdb to the early 2020s). Describing the broader study: The study compared how PD-1 blockade and CTLA-4 blockade affected the melanoma-reactive CD8 T cell response in patients with melanoma.

Preparation of the library involved the immunoSEQ multiplex PCR assay. TCRdb limited this immuneACCESS table to in-frame rearrangements with V and J called. A share of clones is missing; checked studies link under half to unresolved V genes, and the rest is unexplained. A total of tens of thousands of clones appear in this sample, about 85% of them only once. 5% to 7.5% of the sample goes to the ten largest clones. For this clone: The target of this receptor is not known. Per-base quality was not reported, and no clone a single base away is much larger than it.

Via the germline V gene (reference sequence), CDR1 is LGHDT and CDR2 YNNKEL. V and J are trimmed by 4 bases and 9 bases, and the gene matches miss 9 bases of the junction. The cysteine opens and the phenylalanine closes a CDR3 of 14 amino acids. The DNA shown is the 42-base CDR3, in frame from base 1. The chain is assembled from TRBV3-1 (or the pseudogene TRBV3-2) and TRBJ2-1; TRBD1 lines up with 7 middle nucleotides. Specimen: CD8+ T cells from peripheral blood, collected from a patient given anti-PD-1 treatment. The sequence derives from a human donor with melanoma. The DNA reads TGTGCCAGCAGCCTAAACCGGGACAGCCTTGAGCAGTTCTTC. Translated, it gives CASSLNRDSLEQFF.